This passage covers 18 T cell receptor beta chains from one sample sequenced in a study of cytomegalovirus exposure and HLA in healthy donors. This PCR relied on a set of 60 Vbeta primers and 13 Jbeta primers. Sequenced by immunoSEQ multiplex PCR; TCRdb stores in-frame clones only, minus some. The sample records around 120,000 clones, 65% to 80% being singletons. Material for sequencing was PBMCs. The receptors here all came from a woman aged 40 to 49 in good health and CMV-seronegative.

This rearrangement joins TRBV6-5 to TRBJ2-5; 8 nucleotides line up with TRBD2. This CDR3 has 16 residues. Germline CDR1 is MNHEY and CDR2 is SVGAGI. V was pared by 3 bases and J by 1 base, with 7 bases of the junction left unmatched. The CDR3 loop is CASSYSLAGFQETQYF. CDR3 sequence (DNA): TGTGCCAGCAGTTATTCTTTAGCGGGGTTCCAAGAGACCCAGTACTTC.

Only a few counts were recorded for this clone. The chain carries TRBV28 and TRBJ2-7; perhaps TRBD2 as D (5 bases). The CDR3 runs 12 residues. V was trimmed by 6 bases and J by 1 base, leaving 7 bases between them. Germline values: CDR1 MDHEN, CDR2 SYDVKM. As DNA, the CDR3 is TGTGCCAGCAGAGGACTTTCCTACGAGCAGTACTTC. Protein product: CASRGLSYEQYF.

As to this clone: At one end, the junction sequence differs from germline, possibly due to a read error. V and J are TRBV5-1 and TRBJ2-6; 7 bases match TRBD1. The length of the CDR3 is 16 residues. CDR1 is SGHRS, CDR2 YFSETQ, per germline. The CDR3 nucleotides read TGCGCCACCTCCGGGACAGTGAGCTCTGGGGCCAACGGCCTGACTTTC. This codes for CATSGTVSSGANGLTF.

This sequence joins TRBV23-1 and TRBJ2-3, with no clear D. TRBV23-1 is labeled an ORF, and its function is uncertain. This CDR3 region has 13 residues. V lost 0 bases and J 4 bases, leaving 5 bases between the germline ends. CDR3 residues: CASSQSSSDTQYF. The DNA of the CDR3 is TGCGCCAGCAGTCAATCCTCCTCAGATACGCAGTATTTT.

The chain carries TRBV6-5 and TRBJ2-7, with D perhaps matching TRBD1 (5 bases). The ends were cut back, 2 bases at V and 3 bases at J, with 8 bases in the middle. This CDR3 has 13 amino acids. Germline CDR1 MNHEY, CDR2 SVGAGI. DNA of the CDR3: TGTGCCAGCAGTTACGCAGGGCGCTACGAGCAGTACTTC. The encoded protein is CASSYAGRYEQYF.

The chain links TRBV5-4 to TRBJ2-5, with D possibly TRBD1 on 6 matching bases. Germline V CDR1 and CDR2: SGHNT, YYREEE (reference sequence). The CDR3 length is 15 residues. Trimming removed 0 bases from V and 5 bases from J, with 14 bases in between. The CDR3 DNA reads TGTGCCAGCAGCTTGGATAGGGCAGGGGATGAGACCCAGTACTTC. Protein: CASSLDRAGDETQYF. Drawing the rest from reference TRBV5-4 and TRBJ2-5, the complete variable domain is ETGVTQSPTHLIKTRGQQVTLRCSSQSGHNTVSWYQQALGQGPQFIFQYYREEENGRGNFPPRFSGLQFPNYSSELNVNALELDDSALYLCASSLDRAGDETQYFGPGTRLLVL.

The CDR3 protein is CASSVSGASTDTQYF. The CDR3 DNA is TGTGCCAGCAGCGTAAGCGGAGCTAGCACAGATACGCAGTATTTT. The chain combines TRBV9 with TRBJ2-3; D possibly corresponds to TRBD2 (5 bases). The CDR3 consists of 15 residues. Trimming pared 1 base from V and 0 bases from J, leaving 9 bases between. Germline V gene sequence: CDR1 SGDLS, CDR2 YYNGEE.

The rearrangement uses TRBV29-1 and TRBJ2-2; D remains unclear. Germline-derived CDR1 and CDR2 are SQVTM and ANQGSEA. The CDR3 has 15 amino acids. V dropped 7 bases and J dropped 1 base, with 16 bases sitting between them. The CDR3 protein is CSAKRGGVNTGELFF. The CDR3 nucleotides read TGCAGCGCCAAACGTGGCGGAGTGAACACCGGGGAGCTGTTTTTT.

The chain uses TRBV6-5 and TRBJ1-1; 8 bases line up with TRBD1. V shed 4 bases and J 3 bases; nucleotides not matched to a gene: 4. The CDR3 extends over 14 amino acids. Germline V gene data show CDR1 as MNHEY and CDR2 as SVGAGI. CDR3 DNA sequence: TGTGCCAGCAGTTGGACAGGGCTGGACACTGAAGCTTTCTTT. Its protein product is CASSWTGLDTEAFF.

V and J are TRBV7-2 and TRBJ2-2; 13 positions agree with TRBD2. V gave up 4 bases and J gave up 4 bases; unmatched junction bases: 6. Per the germline V gene, CDR1 is SGHTA and CDR2 is FQGNSA. This CDR3 is 17 amino acids long. CDR3 nucleotide sequence: TGTGCCAGCAGCTATCGACTAGCGGGAGGCGTCACCGGGGAGCTGTTTTTT. This encodes CASSYRLAGGVTGELFF.

This clone was detected only a few times. CDR3 amino acids: CASSGDTSFGNTIYF. The CDR3 bases are TGTGCCAGCTCAGGGGACACCTCATTTGGAAACACCATATATTTT. This chain connects TRBV18 to TRBJ1-3, with D perhaps TRBD1 (6 bases). Germline CDR1 KGHSH, CDR2 LQKENI. The CDR3 spans 15 residues. Trimming stripped 5 bases from V and 3 bases from J, with 14 bases between.

Comments on this clone: This CDR3 is also generated by other DNA sequences in the sample. This chain connects TRBV2 to TRBJ2-1; 11 bases fit TRBD2. With V trimmed by 4 bases and J by 1 base, 3 bases remained unmatched. Germline V gene lookup returns CDR1 SNHLY and CDR2 FYNNEI. This CDR3 is built from 16 residues. CDR3 nucleotide sequence: TGTGCCAGCAGTGGGACTAGCGGGCGATCCTACAATGAGCAGTTCTTC. Translating it yields CASSGTSGRSYNEQFF.

The chain uses TRBV7-6 and TRBJ1-1; 8 nucleotides line up with TRBD1. The germline V gene has CDR1 SGHVS and CDR2 FNYEAQ. The CDR3 extends over 16 amino acids. The trim removed 1 base at V and 5 bases at J, leaving 9 bases unmatched. CDR3 loop: CASSLEGRGRRTEAFF. DNA for the CDR3: TGTGCCAGCAGCTTAGAGGGCAGGGGGCGGCGGACTGAAGCTTTCTTT. The variable domain in full, with the rest retrieved from reference TRBV7-6 and TRBJ1-1, is GAGVSQSPRYKVTKRGQDVALRCDPISGHVSLYWYRQALGQGPEFLTYFNYEAQQDKSGLPNDRFSAERPEGSISTLTIQRTEQRDSAMYRCASSLEGRGRRTEAFFGQGTRLTVV.

This chain uses TRBV27 with TRBJ1-5, with D hard to call. The length of the CDR3 is 16 residues. Germline V gives CDR1 MNHEY, CDR2 SMNVEV (reference sequence). V gave up 4 bases and J gave up 5 bases, with 18 bases separating them. This CDR3 reads CASSSYPAAAYQPQHF. In DNA, the CDR3 is TGTGCCAGCAGTTCCTATCCTGCCGCGGCTTATCAGCCCCAGCATTTT.

This clone was detected only a few times. CDR3 sequence (DNA): TGTGCCAGCAGCGCAGGACTAGCGGGGAACAATGAGCAGTTCTTC. It codes for CASSAGLAGNNEQFF. The J gene is TRBJ2-1, the V gene TRBV7-9, with 12 bases aligning to TRBD2. The CDR3 loop spans 15 amino acids. Trimming cost V 5 bases and J 5 bases; bases outside gene matches: 4. Germline V gene lookup returns CDR1 SEHNR and CDR2 FQNEAQ (reference sequence).

The chain joins TRBV9 to TRBJ1-1, with TRBD1 matching 9 bases. The V gene end was trimmed by 0 bases and the J gene end by 5 bases; junction bases not matched to a gene: 5. Germline CDR1 SGDLS, CDR2 YYNGEE. This CDR3 is 15 amino acids long. The CDR3 protein is CASSVGGQGRTEAFF. The CDR3 DNA sequence: TGTGCCAGCAGCGTAGGGGGACAGGGACGAACTGAAGCTTTCTTT.

The chain links TRBV10-3 to TRBJ1-1, with 12 bases identical to TRBD1. Losses at the gene ends were 4 bases for V and 4 bases for J; bases not matched to a gene: 7. The V gene's germline CDR1 is ENHRY and CDR2 SYGVKD. The CDR3 consists of 16 residues. CDR3 protein: CAISALGTGGGTEAFF. DNA of the CDR3: TGTGCCATCAGTGCCCTTGGGACAGGGGGCGGCACTGAAGCTTTCTTT.

This sequence joins TRBV27 and TRBJ2-7, with D maybe TRBD2 (6 bases). In germline, CDR1 is MNHEY, CDR2 SMNVEV (reference sequence). This CDR3 comprises 14 residues. The V and J ends lost 8 bases and 4 bases respectively, with 18 bases between them. The DNA for the CDR3 is TGTGCCAGCGGCCCGGGACTCCTCCAATACGAGCAGTACTTC. It codes for CASGPGLLQYEQYF.